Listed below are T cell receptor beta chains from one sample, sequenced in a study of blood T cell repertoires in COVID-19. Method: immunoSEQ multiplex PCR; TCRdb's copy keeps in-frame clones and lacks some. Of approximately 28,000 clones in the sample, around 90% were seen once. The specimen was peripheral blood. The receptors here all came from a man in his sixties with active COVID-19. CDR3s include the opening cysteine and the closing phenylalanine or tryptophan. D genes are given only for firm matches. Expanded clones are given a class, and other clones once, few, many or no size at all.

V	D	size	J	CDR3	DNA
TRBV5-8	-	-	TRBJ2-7	CASSLGGGGWSYEQYF	TGTGCCAGCAGCTTGGGCGGCGGTGGGTGGTCCTACGAGCAGTACTTC
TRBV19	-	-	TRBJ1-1	CASTSRYGGAFF	TGTGCCAGTACGTCGAGATATGGAGGGGCTTTCTTT
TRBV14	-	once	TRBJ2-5	CASSVGGRETQYF	TGTGCCAGCAGCGTTGGGGGCCGAGAGACCCAGTACTTC
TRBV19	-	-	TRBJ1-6	CASSLGQSYNSPLHF	TGTGCCAGTAGTCTCGGACAGTCCTATAATTCACCCCTCCACTTT
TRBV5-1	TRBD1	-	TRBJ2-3	CASSLGGLSTDTQYF	TGCGCCAGCAGCTTAGGGGGCCTTAGCACAGATACGCAGTATTTT
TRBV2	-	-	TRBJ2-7	CASRAVAYEQYF	TGTGCCAGCAGGGCTGTTGCCTACGAGCAGTACTTC
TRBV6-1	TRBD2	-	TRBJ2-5	CASSEGGAGGETQYF	TGTGCCAGCAGTGAAGGTGGAGCGGGGGGCGAGACCCAGTACTTC
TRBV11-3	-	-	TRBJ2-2	CASSVTSTGELFF	TGTGCCAGCAGCGTTACCAGCACCGGGGAGCTGTTTTTT
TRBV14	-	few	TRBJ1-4	CASSQGELPEKLFF	TGTGCCAGCAGCCAGGGCGAACTTCCCGAAAAACTGTTTTTT
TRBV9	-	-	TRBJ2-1	CASSALNPTREQFF	TGTGCCAGCAGCGCCTTAAACCCGACCAGGGAGCAGTTCTTC
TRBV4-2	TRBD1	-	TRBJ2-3	CASSHRDREITDTQYF	TGTGCCAGCAGCCACCGGGACAGGGAAATAACAGATACGCAGTATTTT
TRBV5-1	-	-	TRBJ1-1	CASRQDTNTEAFF	TGCGCCAGCAGACAAGACACGAACACTGAAGCTTTCTTT
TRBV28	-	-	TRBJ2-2	CASSASGYRTGELFF	TGTGCCAGCAGCGCCTCAGGGTACCGTACCGGGGAGCTGTTTTTT
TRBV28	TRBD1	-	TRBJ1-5	CASTRQGGRNQPQHF	TGTGCCAGCACTAGACAGGGCGGTCGCAATCAGCCCCAGCATTTT
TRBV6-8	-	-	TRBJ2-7	CASSLKDGPSYEQYF	TGTGCCAGCTCGTTGAAAGATGGGCCATCCTACGAGCAGTACTTC